A single TCR beta chain is shown here with its context. Its antigen is not identified. Looked up from germline, CDR1 is MNHNY and CDR2 is SVGAGI (reference sequence). The CDR3 is made up of 12 amino acids. V lost 6 bases and J lost 12; bases outside the gene matches: 8. This sample was included in a study of T cells in narcolepsy. Study information: Patients with NT1 or NT2 and healthy control donors were enrolled.

Whole-study findings and limits: Same-patient CSF and blood CD4+ T cell clonotypes included HCRT-specific and TRIB2-specific autoreactive ones. Autoreactive clone sequences were missing from some blood memory CD4+ repertoires. Blood of same and different patients, but not healthy controls, reportedly held recurring autoreactive clonotypes.

Here immunoSEQ multiplex PCR was the method, and the copy in TCRdb shows in-frame clones only, minus some. This table holds 25,000 to 30,000 clones, about four fifths found once. Material for sequencing was CD45RA- memory CD4+ T cells from PBMCs. The source is a human donor with narcolepsy. This chain uses TRBV6-6 with TRBJ2-7; 10 bases align to TRBD2. For the CDR3, the DNA is TGTGCCAGCAGAGGCCTAGCGGGGGACCTGTACTTC. It is translated as CASRGLAGDLYF.